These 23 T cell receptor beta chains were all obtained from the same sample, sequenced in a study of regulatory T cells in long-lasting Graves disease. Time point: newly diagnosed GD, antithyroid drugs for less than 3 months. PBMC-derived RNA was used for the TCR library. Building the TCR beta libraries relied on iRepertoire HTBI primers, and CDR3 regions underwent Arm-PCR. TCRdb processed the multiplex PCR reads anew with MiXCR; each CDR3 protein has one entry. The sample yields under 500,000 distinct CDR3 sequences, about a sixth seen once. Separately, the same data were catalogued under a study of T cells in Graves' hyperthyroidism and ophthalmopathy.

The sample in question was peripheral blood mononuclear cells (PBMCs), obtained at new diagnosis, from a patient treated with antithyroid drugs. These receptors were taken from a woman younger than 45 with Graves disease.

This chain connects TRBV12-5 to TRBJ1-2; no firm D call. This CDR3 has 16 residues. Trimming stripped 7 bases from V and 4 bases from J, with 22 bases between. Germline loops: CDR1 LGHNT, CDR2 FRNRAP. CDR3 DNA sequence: TGTGCTAGTGCCCCCCCCTCCTTTCCAGGCCTCTATGGCTACACCTTC. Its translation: CASAPPSFPGLYGYTF.

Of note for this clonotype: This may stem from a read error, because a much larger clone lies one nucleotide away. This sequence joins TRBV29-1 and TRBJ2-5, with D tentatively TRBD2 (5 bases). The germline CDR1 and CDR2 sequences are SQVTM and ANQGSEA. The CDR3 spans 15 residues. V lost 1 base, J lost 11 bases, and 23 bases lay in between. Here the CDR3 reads CSVEALSGPLAEQYF. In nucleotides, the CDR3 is TGCAGCGTTGAAGCCCTTTCCGGGCCGCTAGCTGAGCAGTACTTC. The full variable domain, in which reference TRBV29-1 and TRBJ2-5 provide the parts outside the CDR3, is SAVISQKPSRDICQRGTSLTIQCQVDSQVTMMFWYRQQPGQSLTLIATANQGSEATYESGFVIDKFPISRPNLTFSTLTVSNMSPEDSSIYLCSVEALSGPLAEQYFGPGTRLLVL.

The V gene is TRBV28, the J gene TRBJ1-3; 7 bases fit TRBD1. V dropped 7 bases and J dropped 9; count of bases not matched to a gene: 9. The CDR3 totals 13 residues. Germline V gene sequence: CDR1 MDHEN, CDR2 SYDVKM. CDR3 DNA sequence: TGTGCCAGCACACCGGACAGGTTGAGCACCATATATTTT. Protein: CASTPDRLSTIYF.

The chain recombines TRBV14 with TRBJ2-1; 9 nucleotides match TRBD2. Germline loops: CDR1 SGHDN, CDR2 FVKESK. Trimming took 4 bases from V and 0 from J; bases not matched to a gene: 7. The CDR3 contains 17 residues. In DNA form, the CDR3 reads TGTGCCAGCAGCCGCGACCTAGCGGGGTTCTCCTACAATGAGCAGTTCTTC. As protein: CASSRDLAGFSYNEQFF.

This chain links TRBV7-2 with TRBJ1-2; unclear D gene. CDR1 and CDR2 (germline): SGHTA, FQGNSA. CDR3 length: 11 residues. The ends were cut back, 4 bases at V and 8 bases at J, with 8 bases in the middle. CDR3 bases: TGTGCCAGCAGCTCTACTGGAGGCTACACCTTC. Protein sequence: CASSSTGGYTF.

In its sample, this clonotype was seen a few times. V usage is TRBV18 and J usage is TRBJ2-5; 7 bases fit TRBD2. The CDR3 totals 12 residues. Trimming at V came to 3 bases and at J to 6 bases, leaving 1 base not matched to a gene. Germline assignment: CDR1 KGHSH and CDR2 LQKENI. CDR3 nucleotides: TGTGCCAGCTCACCGGGGGGGAAGACCCAGTACTTC. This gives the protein CASSPGGKTQYF.

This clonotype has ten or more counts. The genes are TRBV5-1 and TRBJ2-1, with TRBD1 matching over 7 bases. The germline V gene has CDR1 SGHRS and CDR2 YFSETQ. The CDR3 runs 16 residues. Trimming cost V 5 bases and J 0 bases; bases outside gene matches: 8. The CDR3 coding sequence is TGCGCCAGCAGAAACTCACAGGGGAGCTCCTACAATGAGCAGTTCTTC. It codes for CASRNSQGSSYNEQFF.

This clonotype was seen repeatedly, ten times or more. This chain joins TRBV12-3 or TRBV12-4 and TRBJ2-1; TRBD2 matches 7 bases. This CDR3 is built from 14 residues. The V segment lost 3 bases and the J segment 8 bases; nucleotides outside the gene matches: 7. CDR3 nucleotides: TGTGCCAGCAGTTTGTCTAGCGGTATATATGAGCAGTTCTTC. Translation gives CASSLSSGIYEQFF.

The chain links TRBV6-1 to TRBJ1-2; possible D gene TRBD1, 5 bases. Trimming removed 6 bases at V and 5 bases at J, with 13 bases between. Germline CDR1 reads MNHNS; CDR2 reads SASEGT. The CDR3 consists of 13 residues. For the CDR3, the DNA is TGTGCCAGCAGCGCGGGGCTAGAGTATGGCTACACCTTC. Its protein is CASSAGLEYGYTF.

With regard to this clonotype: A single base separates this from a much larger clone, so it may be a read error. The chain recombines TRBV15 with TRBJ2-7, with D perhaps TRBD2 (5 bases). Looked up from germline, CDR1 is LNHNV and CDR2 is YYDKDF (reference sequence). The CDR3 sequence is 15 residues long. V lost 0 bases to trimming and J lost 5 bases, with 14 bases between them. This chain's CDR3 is CATSRERDVKNEQYF. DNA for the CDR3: TGTGCCACCAGCAGAGAACGGGATGTCAAGAACGAGCAGTACTTC.

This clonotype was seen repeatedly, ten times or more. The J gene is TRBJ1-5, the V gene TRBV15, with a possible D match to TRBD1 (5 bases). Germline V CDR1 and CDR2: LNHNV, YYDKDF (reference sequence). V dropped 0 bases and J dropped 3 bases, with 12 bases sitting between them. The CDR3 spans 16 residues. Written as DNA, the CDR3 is TGTGCCACCAGCAGAGATCCCGGCAGGGTCAATCAGCCCCAGCATTTT. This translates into CATSRDPGRVNQPQHF.

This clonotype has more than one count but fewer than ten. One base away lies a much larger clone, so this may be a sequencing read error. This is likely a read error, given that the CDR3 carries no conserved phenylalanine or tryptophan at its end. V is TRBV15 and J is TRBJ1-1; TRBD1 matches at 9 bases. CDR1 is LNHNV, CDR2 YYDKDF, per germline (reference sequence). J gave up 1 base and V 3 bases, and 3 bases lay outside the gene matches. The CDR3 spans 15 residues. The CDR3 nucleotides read TGTGCCACCAGCAGGGACAGGGGACGGAACACTGAAGCTTTCCTT. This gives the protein CATSRDRGRNTEAFL.

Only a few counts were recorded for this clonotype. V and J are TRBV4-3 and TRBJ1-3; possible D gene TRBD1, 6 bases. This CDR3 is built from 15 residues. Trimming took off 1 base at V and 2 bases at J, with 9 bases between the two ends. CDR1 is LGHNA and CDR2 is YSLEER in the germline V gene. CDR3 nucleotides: TGCGCCAGCAGCCAAGCACAGGGTCCTGGAAACACCATATATTTT. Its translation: CASSQAQGPGNTIYF.

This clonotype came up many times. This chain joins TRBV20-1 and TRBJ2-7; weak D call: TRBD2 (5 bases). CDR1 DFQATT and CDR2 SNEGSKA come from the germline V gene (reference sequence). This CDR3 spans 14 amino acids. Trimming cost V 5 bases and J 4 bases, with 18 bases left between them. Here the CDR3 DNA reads TGCAGTGCTCCCTCCAGAGGGAAGTGGTACGAGCAGTACTTC. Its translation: CSAPSRGKWYEQYF.

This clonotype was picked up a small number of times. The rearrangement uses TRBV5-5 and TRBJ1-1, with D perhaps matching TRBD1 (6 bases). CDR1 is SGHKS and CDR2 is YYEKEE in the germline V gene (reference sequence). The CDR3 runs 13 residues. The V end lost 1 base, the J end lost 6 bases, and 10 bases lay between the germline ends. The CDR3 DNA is TGTGCCAGCAGCTTGACAGGGCTGGCTGAAGCTTTCTTT. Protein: CASSLTGLAEAFF.

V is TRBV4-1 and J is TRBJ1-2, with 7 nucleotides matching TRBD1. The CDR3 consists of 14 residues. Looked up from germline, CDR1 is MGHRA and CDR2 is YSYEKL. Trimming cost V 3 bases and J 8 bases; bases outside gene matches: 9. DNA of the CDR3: TGCGCCAGCAGCCAGGGAACAGGGGTGAGAGGCTACACCTTC. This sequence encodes CASSQGTGVRGYTF.

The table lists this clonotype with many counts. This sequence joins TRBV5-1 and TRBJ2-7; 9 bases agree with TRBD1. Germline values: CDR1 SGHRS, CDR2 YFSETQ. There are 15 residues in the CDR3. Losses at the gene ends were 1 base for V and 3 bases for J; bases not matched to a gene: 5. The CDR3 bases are TGCGCCAGCAGCTTGAACCTGGACAGGGGCTACGAGCAGTACTTC. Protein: CASSLNLDRGYEQYF.

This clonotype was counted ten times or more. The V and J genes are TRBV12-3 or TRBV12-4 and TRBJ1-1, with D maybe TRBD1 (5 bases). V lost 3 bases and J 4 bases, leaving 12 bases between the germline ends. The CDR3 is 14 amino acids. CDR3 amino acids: CASSLLRTGTEAFF. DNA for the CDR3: TGTGCCAGCAGTTTGCTACGAACAGGCACTGAAGCTTTCTTT.

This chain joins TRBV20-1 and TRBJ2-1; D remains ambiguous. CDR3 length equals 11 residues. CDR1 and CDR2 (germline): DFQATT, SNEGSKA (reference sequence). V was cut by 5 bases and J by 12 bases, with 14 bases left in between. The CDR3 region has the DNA TGCAGTGCTCACATTCCGGATATGCAGTTCTTC. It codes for CSAHIPDMQFF.

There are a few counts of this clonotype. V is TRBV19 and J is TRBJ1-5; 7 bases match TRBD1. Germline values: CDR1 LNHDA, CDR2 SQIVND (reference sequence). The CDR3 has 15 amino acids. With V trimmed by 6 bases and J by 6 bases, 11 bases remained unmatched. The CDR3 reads CASRLTGWSGQPQHF. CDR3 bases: TGTGCCAGTAGGCTGACAGGGTGGTCGGGTCAGCCCCAGCATTTT. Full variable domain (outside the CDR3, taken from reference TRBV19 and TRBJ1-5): DGGITQSPKYLFRKEGQNVTLSCEQNLNHDAMYWYRQDPGQGLRLIYYSQIVNDFQKGDIAEGYSVSREKKESFPLTVTSAQKNPTAFYLCASRLTGWSGQPQHFGDGTRLSIL.

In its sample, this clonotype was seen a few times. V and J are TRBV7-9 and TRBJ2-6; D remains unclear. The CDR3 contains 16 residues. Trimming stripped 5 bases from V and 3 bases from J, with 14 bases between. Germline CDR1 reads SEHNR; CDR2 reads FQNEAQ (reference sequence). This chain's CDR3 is CASSPLDVFGANVLTF. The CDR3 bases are TGTGCCAGCAGCCCCCTCGATGTTTTTGGGGCCAACGTCCTGACTTTC.

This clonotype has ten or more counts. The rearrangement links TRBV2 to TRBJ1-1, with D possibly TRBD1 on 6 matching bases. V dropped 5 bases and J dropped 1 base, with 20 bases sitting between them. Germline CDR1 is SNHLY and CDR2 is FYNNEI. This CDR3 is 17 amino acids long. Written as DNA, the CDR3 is TGTGCCAGCAGTTTAAGTCCCGGGACATTCAAGAACACTGAAGCTTTCTTT. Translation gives CASSLSPGTFKNTEAFF.

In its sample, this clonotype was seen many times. In nucleotides, the CDR3 is TGTGCCAGCAGTTACTCGTCCACCGAGACCCAGTACTTC. Residues: CASSYSSTETQYF. The J gene is TRBJ2-5, the V gene TRBV6-5; D unclear. Trimming shortened V by 0 bases and J by 5 bases, and 7 bases separated the two germline ends. CDR3 size: 13 residues. CDR1 MNHEY and CDR2 SVGAGI come from the germline V gene.